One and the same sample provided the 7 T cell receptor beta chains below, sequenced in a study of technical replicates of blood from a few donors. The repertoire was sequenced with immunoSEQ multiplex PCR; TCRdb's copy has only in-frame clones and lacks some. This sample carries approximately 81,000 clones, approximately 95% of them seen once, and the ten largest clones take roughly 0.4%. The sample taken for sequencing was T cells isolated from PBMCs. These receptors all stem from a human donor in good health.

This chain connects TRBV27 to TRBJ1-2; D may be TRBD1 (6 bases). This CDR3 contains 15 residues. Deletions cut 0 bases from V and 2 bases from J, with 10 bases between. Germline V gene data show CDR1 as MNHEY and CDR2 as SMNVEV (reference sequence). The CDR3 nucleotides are TGTGCCAGCAGTTTATCACAGGGCGAGAACTATGGCTACACCTTC. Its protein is CASSLSQGENYGYTF.

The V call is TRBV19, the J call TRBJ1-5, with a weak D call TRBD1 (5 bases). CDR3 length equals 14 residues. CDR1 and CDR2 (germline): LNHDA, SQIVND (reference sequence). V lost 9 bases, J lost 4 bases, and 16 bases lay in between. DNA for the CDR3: TGTGCCAGCCGCAGGGAGGTCCTAAATCAGCCCCAGCATTTT. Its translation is CASRREVLNQPQHF.

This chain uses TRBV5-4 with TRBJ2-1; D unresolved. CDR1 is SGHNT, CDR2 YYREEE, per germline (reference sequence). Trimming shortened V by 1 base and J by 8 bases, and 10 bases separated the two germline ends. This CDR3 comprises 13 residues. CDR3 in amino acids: CASSLIARDEQFF. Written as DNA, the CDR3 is TGTGCCAGCAGCTTGATCGCCCGAGATGAGCAGTTCTTC.

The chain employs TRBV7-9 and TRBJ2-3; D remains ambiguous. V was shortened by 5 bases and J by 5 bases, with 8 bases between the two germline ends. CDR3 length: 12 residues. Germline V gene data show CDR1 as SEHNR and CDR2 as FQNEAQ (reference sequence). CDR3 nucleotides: TGTGCCAGCAGCCAGCTAGGAGATACGCAGTATTTT. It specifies CASSQLGDTQYF.

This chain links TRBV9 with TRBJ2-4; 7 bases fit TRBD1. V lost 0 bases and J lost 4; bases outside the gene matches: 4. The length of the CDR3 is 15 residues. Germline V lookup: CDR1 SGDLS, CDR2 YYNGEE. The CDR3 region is CASSVAGTEKNIQYF. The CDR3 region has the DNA TGTGCCAGCAGCGTAGCCGGGACAGAAAAAAACATTCAGTACTTC.

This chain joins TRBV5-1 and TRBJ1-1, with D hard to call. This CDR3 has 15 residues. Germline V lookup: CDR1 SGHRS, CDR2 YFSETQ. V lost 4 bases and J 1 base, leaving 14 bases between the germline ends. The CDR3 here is CASSLRYTGNTEAFF. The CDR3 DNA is TGCGCCAGCAGCCTGAGGTATACCGGGAACACTGAAGCTTTCTTT.

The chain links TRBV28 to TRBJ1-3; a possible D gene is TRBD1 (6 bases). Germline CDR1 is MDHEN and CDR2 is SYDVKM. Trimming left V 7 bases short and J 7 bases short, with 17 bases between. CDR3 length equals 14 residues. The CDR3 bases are TGTGCCAGCACTATACGGCAGGGGAGCAACACCATATATTTT. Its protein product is CASTIRQGSNTIYF. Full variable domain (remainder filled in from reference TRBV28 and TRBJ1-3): DVKVTQSSRYLVKRTGEKVFLECVQDMDHENMFWYRQDPGLGLRLIYFSYDVKMKEKGDIPEGYSVSREKKERFSLILESASTNQTSMYLCASTIRQGSNTIYFGEGSWLTVV.